These T cell receptor beta chains were read from a single sample in a study of cytomegalovirus exposure and HLA in healthy donors. TCRdb keeps only in-frame clones here, not all; method: immunoSEQ multiplex PCR. Of about 160,000 clones in the sample, around 79% were seen once. Sequencing was performed on PBMCs. These receptors came from a man aged 40-49 years in good health and CMV-seronegative. The CDR3 runs from the conserved cysteine through the conserved F or W. D genes are given only for firm matches. Rows give clone size only sometimes, using once, few, many, or a class for an expanded clone.

size	J	V	D	CDR3	DNA
-	TRBJ2-5	TRBV30	TRBD1	CAWSRTGGETQYF	TGTGCCTGGAGTCGGACAGGGGGAGAGACCCAGTACTTC
-	TRBJ2-2	TRBV29-1	-	CSVLGGNTGELFF	TGCAGCGTTTTGGGGGGGAACACCGGGGAGCTGTTTTTT
-	TRBJ2-3	TRBV27	TRBD1	CASNPGTGGTDTQYF	TGTGCCAGCAATCCCGGGACAGGGGGCACAGATACGCAGTATTTT
-	TRBJ1-1	TRBV5-8	-	CASSRENLNTEAFF	TGTGCCAGCAGCCGAGAAAACCTGAACACTGAAGCTTTCTTT
-	TRBJ2-5	TRBV6-1	TRBD2	CASSRTSGREETQYF	TGTGCCAGCAGTAGGACTAGCGGGAGGGAAGAGACCCAGTACTTC
once	TRBJ2-5	TRBV6-1	-	CASSVRRIGTVYQETQYF	TGTGCCAGCAGTGTGCGACGGATAGGGACTGTCTATCAAGAGACCCAGTACTTC
-	TRBJ2-1	TRBV11-2	-	CASSPGRGSIEQFF	TGTGCCAGCAGCCCTGGACGGGGGTCAATTGAGCAGTTCTTC
-	TRBJ1-2	TRBV6-1	TRBD1	CASTTGAGYGYTF	TGTGCCAGCACGACAGGGGCAGGCTATGGCTACACCTTC
-	TRBJ2-2	TRBV18	-	CASSSWTGNTGELFF	TGTGCCAGCTCGTCATGGACTGGTAACACCGGGGAGCTGTTTTTT
once	TRBJ2-5	TRBV5-1	TRBD1	CASSSQGGQETQYF	TGCGCCAGCAGCTCACAGGGGGGCCAAGAGACCCAGTACTTC
-	TRBJ2-1	TRBV7-2	TRBD2	CASSRNSNSGRAENEQFF	TGTGCCAGCAGCCGGAATTCCAATAGCGGGAGGGCGGAAAATGAGCAGTTCTTC
-	TRBJ2-7	TRBV29-1	TRBD2	CSVDLSGRPGEQYF	TGCAGCGTTGATCTGAGCGGGAGGCCGGGCGAGCAGTACTTC
-	TRBJ1-1	TRBV28	-	CASSFLSAEAFF	TGTGCCAGCAGTTTCCTGAGTGCTGAAGCTTTCTTT
-	TRBJ2-7	TRBV7-8	TRBD2	CASSSQTLRGTSGRWQYF	TGTGCCAGCAGCTCCCAAACACTTAGAGGGACTAGCGGGAGGTGGCAGTACTTC
-	TRBJ1-2	TRBV5-4	-	CASSAETGYYGYTF	TGTGCCAGCAGCGCGGAAACAGGGTACTATGGCTACACCTTC
once	TRBJ2-6	TRBV7-2	-	CASSQGAGANVLTF	TGTGCCAGCAGCCAGGGTGCCGGGGCCAACGTCCTGACTTTC
-	TRBJ2-3	TRBV27	-	CASSPRTSQVTDTQYF	TGTGCCAGCAGTCCCCGGACCTCACAGGTTACAGATACGCAGTATTTT
few	TRBJ2-2	TRBV7-9	TRBD2	CAGKSGRGDYTGELFF	TGTGCCGGAAAGAGCGGGAGGGGGGACTACACCGGGGAGCTGTTTTTT
few	TRBJ1-5	TRBV14	TRBD1	CASSQSGGDQPQHF	TGTGCCAGCAGCCAATCAGGGGGAGATCAGCCCCAGCATTTT
-	TRBJ2-5	TRBV28	-	CASNPFGGGAETQYF	TGTGCCAGCAACCCCTTTGGAGGGGGCGCGGAGACCCAGTACTTC
-	TRBJ2-7	TRBV7-9	TRBD2	CASRFTGTSSSHEQYF	TGTGCCAGCAGGTTCACCGGGACTAGCAGTTCCCACGAGCAGTACTTC
-	TRBJ2-2	TRBV7-6	-	CASSLAPLALTGELFF	TGTGCCAGCAGCTTAGCGCCCTTAGCGCTCACCGGGGAGCTGTTTTTT
few	TRBJ2-7	TRBV9	-	CASSVAVTGLRTYEQYF	TGTGCCAGCAGCGTAGCCGTCACAGGGCTGAGGACCTACGAGCAGTACTTC
-	TRBJ2-1	TRBV5-4	TRBD1	CATMDRGFGEQFF	TGTGCCACCATGGACAGGGGATTCGGTGAGCAGTTCTTC
-	TRBJ2-2	TRBV5-4	TRBD2	CASSYSGRNTGELFF	TGTGCCAGCAGCTATAGCGGGAGGAACACCGGGGAGCTGTTTTTT
-	TRBJ2-5	TRBV14	-	CASSQLLRERETQYF	TGTGCCAGCAGCCAATTGCTTCGGGAACGAGAGACCCAGTACTTC
-	TRBJ2-1	TRBV5-1	TRBD2	CASSFKLAGEYNEQFF	TGCGCCAGCAGCTTCAAACTAGCGGGAGAGTACAATGAGCAGTTCTTC
once	TRBJ2-2	TRBV7-2	-	CARGSGYTGELFF	TGTGCCAGGGGTAGCGGTTACACCGGGGAGCTGTTTTTT